This T cell receptor (beta chain) was found in a study of T cell repertoires in cytomegalovirus infection. Study context: CMV infection together with matching HLA type was indicated by public TCR beta signatures.

Germline V gene data show CDR1 as LNHDA and CDR2 as SQIVND (reference sequence). V shed 0 bases and J shed 5 bases, with 10 bases lying between them. There are 14 residues in the CDR3. Findings and limits, study-wide: HLA-C-restricted CMV-specific TCR beta clonotypes were dominant in the ex vivo response. People with CMV and the relevant HLA were identified by cumulative public TCR beta family frequency.

TCRdb used MiXCR to reprocess the reads, holding one entry per CDR3 protein. The data show 500,000 to 600,000 distinct CDR3 sequences, more than 15% seen once. A word on this clonotype: Its specificity is unknown.

The J gene is TRBJ1-1, the V gene TRBV19; no clear D. The sequenced material came from CD8+ T cells from PBMCs. The clonotype comes from a human donor in good health (CMV status not recorded). Some clones in this sample may be carry-over from other donors' samples. CDR3 sequence reads: CASSIDPRGTEAFF. For the CDR3, the DNA is TGTGCCAGTAGTATAGATCCACGGGGAACTGAAGCTTTCTTT.